This passage covers 10 T cell receptor beta chains from one sample sequenced in a study of early T cells in non-severe SARS-CoV-2 infection. Using its own MiXCR run on the 5' RACE reads, TCRdb lists one record per CDR3 protein. The table records approximately 70,000 distinct CDR3 sequences, roughly 13% of them present only once. Sequences were obtained from whole blood. These receptors all come from an adult who was a healthcare worker with PCR-confirmed SARS-CoV-2 infection or an uninfected control (not recorded which).

This clonotype was seen only a few times. The chain links TRBV6-6 to TRBJ1-2; perhaps TRBD1 as D (6 bases). The CDR3 is 14 residues long. With 5 bases removed from V and 4 bases from J, the gap between germline ends came to 14 bases. Germline V CDR1 and CDR2: MNHNY, SVGAGI (reference sequence). As DNA, the CDR3 is TGTGCCAGCAGTCCCTCGAGGGGGGCCTATGGCTACACCTTC. Protein: CASSPSRGAYGYTF.

The chain joins TRBV6-1 to TRBJ2-7, with TRBD2 as a possible D gene (6 bases). Germline V lookup: CDR1 MNHNS, CDR2 SASEGT. The CDR3 consists of 15 residues. Deletions cut 0 bases from V and 2 bases from J, with 11 bases between. The CDR3 DNA reads TGTGCCAGCAGTGAAGCCGGGACTGCCGCCTACGAGCAGTACTTC. Amino acid sequence: CASSEAGTAAYEQYF.

The chain carries TRBV10-1 and TRBJ2-3; D is unresolved. Per the germline V gene, CDR1 is WNHNN and CDR2 is SYGVQD (reference sequence). Trimming cost V 6 bases and J 8 bases, with 15 bases left between them. This CDR3 has 13 amino acids. CDR3 DNA: TGCGCCAGCAGCTCCACCAGCCAAGCTACGCAGTATTTT. It codes for CASSSTSQATQYF.

This chain joins TRBV27 and TRBJ2-5; tentatively, D is TRBD1 (6 bases). This CDR3 has 14 amino acids. The germline CDR1 and CDR2 sequences are MNHEY and SMNVEV (reference sequence). Trimming removed 5 bases at V and 7 bases at J, with 17 bases between. DNA of the CDR3: TGTGCCAGCAGTAAGGACAGAGAGCTAGGGACCCAGTACTTC. Translation: CASSKDRELGTQYF.

The V call is TRBV2, the J call TRBJ2-5; TRBD2 matches at 9 bases. Germline V gene lookup returns CDR1 SNHLY and CDR2 FYNNEI. The junction had 10 bases not matched to a gene; V was cut back by 8 bases and J by 3 bases. The CDR3 runs 15 residues. CDR3 DNA: TGTGCCAGCGGTGTTCTAGCGGGGAGGAAAGAGACCCAGTACTTC. Translating it yields CASGVLAGRKETQYF.

This clonotype was picked up many times. The V and J genes are TRBV18 and TRBJ1-4; D unresolved. CDR3 length: 14 residues. Germline V CDR1 and CDR2: KGHSH, LQKENI. Trimming pared 2 bases from V and 6 bases from J, leaving 10 bases between. The CDR3 loop reads CASSPGSQDEKLFF. The CDR3 DNA reads TGTGCCAGCTCACCAGGCTCCCAGGATGAAAAACTGTTTTTT.

This clonotype showed up just a few times. The chain carries TRBV5-6 and TRBJ2-5; D ambiguous. Germline V gene data show CDR1 as SGHDT and CDR2 as YYEEEE. This CDR3 spans 14 amino acids. V was cut by 0 bases and J by 4 bases, with 10 bases left in between. The chain's CDR3 is CASSLVESRETQYF. The CDR3 DNA reads as TGTGCCAGCAGCTTGGTTGAATCTAGAGAGACCCAGTACTTC.

The V call is TRBV13, the J call TRBJ2-3; 16 nucleotides agree with TRBD2. Germline loops: CDR1 PRHDT, CDR2 FYEKMQ (reference sequence). With 5 bases clipped from V and 9 bases from J, the junction kept 8 bases outside the gene matches. The CDR3 is 16 amino acids. The CDR3 DNA sequence: TGTGCCAGCAGCCAGGGGACTAGCGGGGGGGCAGGCACGCAGTATTTT. Residues: CASSQGTSGGAGTQYF.

This clonotype was detected ten times or more. The rearrangement joins TRBV29-1 to TRBJ1-5; D gene uncertain. V was trimmed by 3 bases and J by 6 bases, leaving 9 bases between them. Germline loops: CDR1 SQVTM, CDR2 ANQGSEA. The length of the CDR3 is 12 residues. The DNA of the CDR3 is TGCAGCGTTGAGGTGGTCGGTCAGCCCCAGCATTTT. It translates to CSVEVVGQPQHF.

This clonotype was counted between two and nine times. The gene calls are TRBV4-1 and TRBJ1-3, with 7 nucleotides matching TRBD1. The germline V gene encodes CDR1 MGHRA and CDR2 YSYEKL. Germline trimming cut 1 base from V and 0 bases from J; bases unmatched to any gene: 12. This CDR3 spans 19 amino acids. The CDR3: CASSQGARGSLLSGNTIYF. CDR3 sequence (DNA): TGCGCCAGCAGCCAAGGGGCCAGGGGGAGCCTCCTCTCTGGAAACACCATATATTTT.